The entry below describes one T cell receptor (beta chain). This entry belongs to a study of cytomegalovirus exposure and HLA in healthy donors. PCR involved 60 Vbeta and 13 Jbeta primers. Sequenced by immunoSEQ multiplex PCR; TCRdb stores in-frame clones only, minus some. The table shows some 110,000 clones, with 75% occurring only once. This CDR3 is built from 14 residues. Losses at the gene ends were 6 bases for V and 3 bases for J; bases not matched to a gene: 8. CDR1 MNHEY and CDR2 SVGAGI come from the germline V gene. Input material: PBMCs. The chain employs TRBV6-5 and TRBJ2-7, with TRBD2 identical over 7 bases. The receptor was derived from a woman aged 18-29 years in good health and CMV-seronegative. The CDR3: CASSPAGTIYEQYF. DNA of the CDR3: TGTGCCAGCAGCCCCGCCGGGACTATCTACGAGCAGTACTTC.